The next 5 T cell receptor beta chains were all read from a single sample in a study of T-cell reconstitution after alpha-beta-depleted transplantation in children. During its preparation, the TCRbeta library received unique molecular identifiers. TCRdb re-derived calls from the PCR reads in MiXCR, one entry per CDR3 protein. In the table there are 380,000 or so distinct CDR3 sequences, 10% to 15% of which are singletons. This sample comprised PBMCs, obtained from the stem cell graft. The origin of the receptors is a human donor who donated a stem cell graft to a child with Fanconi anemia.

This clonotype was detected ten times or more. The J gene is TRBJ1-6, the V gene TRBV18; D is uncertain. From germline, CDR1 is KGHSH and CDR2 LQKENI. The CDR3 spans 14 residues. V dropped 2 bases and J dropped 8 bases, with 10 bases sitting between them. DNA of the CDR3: TGTGCCAGCTCACCAGGAGGAAAGGATTCACCCCTCCACTTT. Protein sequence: CASSPGGKDSPLHF. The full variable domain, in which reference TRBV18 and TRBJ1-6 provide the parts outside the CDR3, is NAGVMQNPRHLVRRRGQEARLRCSPMKGHSHVYWYRQLPEEGLKFMVYLQKENIIDESGMPKERFSAEFPKEGPSILRIQQVVRGDSAAYFCASSPGGKDSPLHFGNGTRLTVT.

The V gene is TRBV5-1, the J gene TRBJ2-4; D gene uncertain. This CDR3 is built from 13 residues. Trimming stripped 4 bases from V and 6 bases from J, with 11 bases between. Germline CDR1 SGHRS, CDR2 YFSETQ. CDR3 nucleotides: TGCGCCAGCAGCCCAGAAATTCGAAACATTCAGTACTTC. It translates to CASSPEIRNIQYF.

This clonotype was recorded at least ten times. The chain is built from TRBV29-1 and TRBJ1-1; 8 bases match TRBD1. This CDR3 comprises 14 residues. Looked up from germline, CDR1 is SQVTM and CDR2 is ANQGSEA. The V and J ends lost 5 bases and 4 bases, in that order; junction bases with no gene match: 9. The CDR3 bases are TGCAGCGTTCGGACAGGGTCCTCGAGCACTGAAGCTTTCTTT. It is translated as CSVRTGSSSTEAFF.

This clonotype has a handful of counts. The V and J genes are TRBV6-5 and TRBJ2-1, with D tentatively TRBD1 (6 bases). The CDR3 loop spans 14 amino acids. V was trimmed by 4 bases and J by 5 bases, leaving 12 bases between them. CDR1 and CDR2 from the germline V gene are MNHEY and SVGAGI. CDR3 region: CASSSGQAHNEQFF. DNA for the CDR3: TGTGCCAGCAGTTCGGGACAAGCGCACAATGAGCAGTTCTTC.

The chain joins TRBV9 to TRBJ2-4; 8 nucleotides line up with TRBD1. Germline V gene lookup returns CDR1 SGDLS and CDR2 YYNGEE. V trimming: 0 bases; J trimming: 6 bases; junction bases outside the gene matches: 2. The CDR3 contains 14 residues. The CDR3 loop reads CASSVVDRGNIQYF. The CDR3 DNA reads TGTGCCAGCAGCGTAGTTGACAGGGGAAACATTCAGTACTTC.